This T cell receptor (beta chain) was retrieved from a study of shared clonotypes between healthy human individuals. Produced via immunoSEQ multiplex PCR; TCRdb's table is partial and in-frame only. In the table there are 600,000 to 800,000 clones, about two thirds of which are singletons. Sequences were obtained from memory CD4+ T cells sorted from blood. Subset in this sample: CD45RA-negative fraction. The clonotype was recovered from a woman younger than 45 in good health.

This CDR3 is CASSTARTGDGLWELFF. The CDR3 bases are TGTGCCAGCAGTACCGCTCGGACAGGGGACGGTCTCTGGGAGCTGTTTTTT. V and J are TRBV2 and TRBJ2-2; TRBD1 matches 9 bases. Germline trimming cut 5 bases from V and 9 bases from J; bases unmatched to any gene: 16. The CDR3 loop spans 17 amino acids. CDR1 is SNHLY and CDR2 is FYNNEI in the germline V gene.